This TCR beta chain came from a study of Graves' ophthalmopathy and Graves' hyperthyroidism. CDR1 is SGDLS, CDR2 YYNGEE, per germline. Trimming left V 6 bases short and J 2 bases short, with 11 bases between. The CDR3 sequence is 14 residues long. The diagnosis combined clinical symptoms, thyroxine, TRAb, thyroid ultrasound and orbital computed tomography scans. PBMCs were isolated from an approximately 10 ml sample of fresh peripheral blood. The table lists this clonotype with many counts. The authors amplified TCR beta CDR3 regions from RNA transcripts. First-round RT-PCR with HTBI primers preceded a second-round multiplex PCR. In TCRdb, the multiplex PCR reads were re-called with MiXCR into one record per CDR3 protein. The profile shows roughly 420,000 distinct CDR3 sequences, around 21% of them singletons.

This clonotype was sampled from a young woman with stable Graves' hyperthyroidism. The chain couples TRBV9 to TRBJ2-2, with D possibly matching TRBD1 (5 bases). The specimen was peripheral blood. The CDR3 reads CASTPQGNTGELFF. CDR3 DNA: TGTGCCAGCACCCCCCAGGGCAACACCGGGGAGCTGTTTTTT.